This T cell receptor beta chain came from a study of blood T cell repertoires in COVID-19. Turning to the study itself: T cells, B-cell-depleted T cells, or PBMCs provided the cDNA or gDNA that served as material.

Study processing details: Using reference gene primer amplification, nucleated cell counts were estimated. Assay used: immunoSEQ multiplex PCR; TCRdb lists only in-frame clones, some missing. V and J calls plus clone size are reproduced from that table; the DNA served to infer D and trimming. Found here are 300,000 to 350,000 clones, more than 80% of them singletons; the top ten hold 6.8%. Germline V lookup: CDR1 LNHDA, CDR2 SQIVND (reference sequence). V was pared by 10 bases and J by 7 bases, with 26 bases between. This CDR3 contains 15 residues. The specimen sequenced was peripheral blood. The chain joins TRBV19 to TRBJ2-7; the D gene is possibly TRBD1 (6 bases). The TCR was taken from a young woman with COVID-19, enrolled during active disease. CDR3 residues: CATRAPGTPSGEQYF. CDR3 nucleotides: TGTGCCACCCGCGCCCCGGGGACACCATCGGGGGAGCAGTACTTC.